A single T cell receptor beta chain is shown here with its context. The antigen it binds to is not known. The record has no base qualities; no much larger clone is one base away. This entry belongs to a study of T cells in Graves' hyperthyroidism and ophthalmopathy (dated 2019 in TCRdb). For context, the study as a whole: Peripheral blood was sampled at the time of initial diagnosis, prior to any treatment. The 95 to 100 discovery patients were divided at random into training and test sets in a 7:3 ratio. Whether ophthalmopathy could be predicted prospectively was tested in an independent validation cohort made up of roughly 20 hyperthyroidism patients plus 17 patients who later progressed to ophthalmopathy. The paper reports TCR Vbeta CDR3 sequencing of roughly 140 peripheral blood samples: approximately 41 ophthalmopathy, under 80 hyperthyroidism and approximately 17 progressor patients. In addition, the study compared T-cell repertoires in thyroid tissue and in blood from about 6 Graves' hyperthyroidism patients. After blood sampling, hyperthyroidism patients were treated with methimazole at a starting dose of 30 mg daily, and ophthalmopathy patients were treated with high-dose intravenous methylprednisolone. To identify TCR V-J signatures that set the groups apart, the researchers used a discovery cohort of about a hundred patients, made up of roughly 45 with Graves' ophthalmopathy and around 58 with stable Graves' hyperthyroidism.

TCR beta CDR3 regions were amplified from RNA transcripts. A first-round RT-PCR of the TCR CDR3 used the HTBI primer set with the Qiagen OneStep RT-PCR kit. Libraries were constructed in a second round of multiplex PCR, after which size selection and purification were carried out. Sequencing of the libraries was done on an Illumina HiSeq2000 using paired-end 100 bp reads. The study's own analysis went as follows. SOAPnuke was used to process the raw data, throwing out any read that contained adapters or uncalled bases, had a mean Phred below 15, or lacked an exact constant-primer or identifier match. COPE v1.2.5 was used to merge the high-quality paired reads, and each unique nucleotide sequence was defined as a clonotype. MiTCR v1.1 was used to align clonotypes to the IMGT TRBV, TRBD and TRBJ reference segments. Analysis was restricted to V-J combinations with a frequency above 0.0001, which covered about 99% of repertoires. The TCS score was defined as the ratio of F50 (clonal expansion) to E x V (chaos), calculated using BLOSUM62-based TCRdist between CDR3 peptides within each V-J. Welch's t-statistics and random forest reduced 500 to 550 V-J features to 13, which were used in a naive Bayes classifier (R e1071). The public sequencing data were trimmed at Q25 with fastp and processed into clonotypes with MiXCR by TCRdb, which kept only in-frame beta chains. Records with the same CDR3 protein are collapsed into one entry carrying the most frequent genes and DNA. The V and J calls and clone size are TCRdb's, not the authors'. Across this sample there are 360,000 or so distinct CDR3 sequences, with roughly 18% seen only once. 15% to 18% of the sample is taken by the ten largest.

Results and caveats for the whole study, not just this receptor: A model built on a 13 V-J signature distinguished ophthalmopathy from stable hyperthyroidism, reaching roughly 88% sensitivity and approximately 81% specificity in cross-validation and 80%/75% in testing. Most expanded thyroid clonotypes (frequency above 0.001) were also found in blood, which suggests that blood repertoires may mirror thyroid immune responses. No statistical method was used to fix the sample size in advance, and group allocation was not hidden from the investigators. During validation, the model predicted progression to ophthalmopathy a median of about 6.3 months ahead of onset, with 60% to 71% sensitivity and 72% to 80% specificity.

For CDR1 and CDR2, the germline V gene (reference sequence) lists LNHDA and SQIVND. V and J lose 4 bases and 4 bases, and a span of 17 bases separates them. There are 15 amino acids in the CDR3, from cysteine to phenylalanine inclusive. The CDR3 DNA has 45 bases and is translated from base 1. Ophthalmopathy patients had moderately to severely active disease, Clinical Activity Score of at least 3, NOSPECS grade of at least 4, and duration under 3 months. Patients with uncontrolled infections, other autoimmune diseases, pregnancy or lactation were excluded. Diagnoses were established on the basis of clinical symptoms, serum thyroxine and TRAb, thyroid ultrasound, and orbital computed tomography. PBMCs were isolated from 7.5 to 10 ml of fresh peripheral blood by Ficoll-Paque density gradient centrifugation. Total RNA was extracted with Trizol reagent, and quality was checked on an Agilent 2100 Bioanalyzer.

The sequence links TRBV19 to TRBJ2-7; the D gene is possibly TRBD1 or TRBD2, with 5 bases matching each. Sequenced material: blood. The receptor was derived from a middle-aged woman with Graves' ophthalmopathy. The CDR3 sequence is CASSKYPGTKYEQYF. The nucleotide sequence reads as follows: TGTGCCAGTAGTAAATACCCCGGGACCAAATACGAGCAGTACTTC.